This paragraph covers one T cell receptor (beta chain) sequence. In the authors' workflow: Reference gene primers were amplified, and this amplification served to estimate nucleated cell counts. Here immunoSEQ multiplex PCR was the method, and the copy in TCRdb shows in-frame clones only, minus some. Clone size and the V and J calls come from that table; the DNA yielded D and trimming. The sample records approximately 170,000 clones, 83% being singletons. This sample is drawn from a study of blood T cell repertoires in COVID-19. For the study at large: Samples taken during acute and convalescent COVID-19 were collected in the United States, Italy and Spain. PBMCs, B-cell-depleted T cells, or T cells were the source of the cDNA or gDNA that made up the material.

The J segment lost 10 bases and the V segment lost 6 bases, leaving 9 bases of the junction unmatched. This CDR3 is 14 amino acids long. Germline CDR1 reads WNHNN; CDR2 reads SYGVQD (reference sequence). The V gene is TRBV10-1, the J gene TRBJ2-1; 10 bases map to TRBD1. Sequencing used PBMCs or T cells enriched from blood (not recorded which). This sequence was found in a woman aged 45-65 years who had recovered from COVID-19. The CDR3 DNA follows: TGCGCCAGCAGCGCCGGGACAGGGGTGGGCGAGCAGTTCTTC. This translates into CASSAGTGVGEQFF.